The 30 T cell receptor beta chains in this list originate from one sample, sequenced in a study of identical twins. TCRdb ran MiXCR on the 5' RACE reads and lists one entry per CDR3 protein. Counted here are approximately 690,000 distinct CDR3 sequences, roughly 6% occurring once; the ten biggest clones make up 1.5% to 2%. What was sequenced was naive T cells sorted from blood. Receptor source: a man aged 18 to 30 in good health.

This clonotype was detected many times. The chain uses TRBV12-3 or TRBV12-4 and TRBJ1-3, with 8 nucleotides matching TRBD1. Unmatched junction bases numbered 10, after V lost 1 base and J lost 8 bases. The CDR3 runs 16 residues. The DNA of the CDR3 is TGTGCCAGCAGTTTAGATCTCCAGGGGGCTTGGGACACCATATATTTT. This encodes CASSLDLQGAWDTIYF.

This clonotype was seen at least ten times. The V gene is TRBV7-2, the J gene TRBJ1-1; TRBD1 matches at 8 bases. The J segment lost 8 bases and the V segment lost 4 bases, leaving 9 bases of the junction unmatched. The length of the CDR3 is 14 residues. Germline CDR1 reads SGHTA; CDR2 reads FQGNSA. CDR3 sequence: CASSSRTGLPEAFF. CDR3 DNA: TGTGCCAGCAGCTCACGGACAGGGCTTCCCGAAGCTTTCTTT.

A few counts support this clonotype. The chain combines TRBV30 with TRBJ2-1, with 10 bases that match TRBD2. Germline V gene sequence: CDR1 GTSNPN, CDR2 SVGIG (reference sequence). Trimming removed 3 bases from V and 9 bases from J; junction bases left unmatched: 14. The CDR3 consists of 16 residues. The CDR3: CAWRSVRLAGVGEQFF. The CDR3 DNA sequence: TGTGCCTGGAGGTCCGTTAGGCTAGCGGGAGTCGGTGAGCAGTTCTTC.

This clonotype was detected ten times or more. CDR3 in DNA: TGTGCCAGCAGTTCCCAGGGTCCTTACAATGAGCAGTTCTTC. It translates to CASSSQGPYNEQFF. The gene calls are TRBV25-1 and TRBJ2-1; D may be TRBD1 (5 bases). Trimming took off 5 bases at V and 4 bases at J, with 12 bases between the two ends. The germline CDR1 and CDR2 sequences are MGHDK and SYGVNS. The length of the CDR3 is 14 residues.

This clonotype was counted at least ten times. The J gene is TRBJ1-1, the V gene TRBV25-1, with D perhaps matching TRBD1 (6 bases). Germline CDR1 and CDR2: MGHDK and SYGVNS. V lost 3 bases to trimming and J lost 7 bases, with 12 bases between them. The CDR3 is 13 amino acids. CDR3 region: CASSDQGPIEAFF. CDR3 sequence (DNA): TGTGCCAGCAGTGACCAGGGGCCGATTGAAGCTTTCTTT.

This clonotype was recorded at least ten times. The V call is TRBV10-3, the J call TRBJ1-5, with D possibly being TRBD1 (5 bases). Germline-derived CDR1 and CDR2 are ENHRY and SYGVKD. V lost 4 bases and J 4 bases, leaving 11 bases between the germline ends. The CDR3 has 14 residues. The CDR3 protein is CAISGTFTNQPQHF. The CDR3 DNA reads as TGTGCCATCAGTGGGACATTCACGAATCAGCCCCAGCATTTT.

This clonotype was detected ten times or more. The chain carries TRBV5-1 and TRBJ2-1; TRBD1 matches 7 bases. The CDR3 extends over 16 amino acids. CDR1 is SGHRS, CDR2 YFSETQ, per germline. The J segment lost 4 bases and the V segment lost 2 bases, leaving 9 bases of the junction unmatched. The CDR3 is CASSFAPGQRYNEQFF. In DNA, the CDR3 is TGCGCCAGCAGCTTCGCCCCGGGACAGAGATACAATGAGCAGTTCTTC.

The rearrangement joins TRBV27 to TRBJ2-2; D not resolved. This CDR3 spans 14 amino acids. Trimming cost V 10 bases and J 0 bases, with 12 bases left between them. Germline V gene lookup returns CDR1 MNHEY and CDR2 SMNVEV (reference sequence). CDR3 nucleotide sequence: TGTGCCACCGCATTCACAGCGAACACCGGGGAGCTGTTTTTT. This translates into CATAFTANTGELFF.

This clonotype occurred many times. The rearrangement joins TRBV4-1 to TRBJ2-3, with 11 nucleotides matching TRBD2. Germline V CDR1 and CDR2: MGHRA, YSYEKL. There are 17 residues in the CDR3. The trim removed 0 bases at V and 5 bases at J, leaving 7 bases unmatched. CDR3 loop: CASSQDWGTSGKDTQYF. The CDR3 bases are TGCGCCAGCAGCCAAGATTGGGGGACTAGCGGAAAAGATACGCAGTATTTT.

This clonotype turned up a few times. The chain uses TRBV3-1 and TRBJ2-3; 7 bases map to TRBD2. Germline CDR1 and CDR2: LGHDT and YNNKEL (reference sequence). Trimming cost V 1 base and J 11 bases; bases outside gene matches: 12. This CDR3 is 15 amino acids long. In nucleotides, the CDR3 is TGTGCCAGCAGCCAAGTTAGCCCCGGGGAGGGAAAGCAGTATTTT. This gives the protein CASSQVSPGEGKQYF.

This clonotype has ten or more counts. The rearrangement uses TRBV7-2 and TRBJ1-3, with D unresolved. Germline V gene lookup returns CDR1 SGHTA and CDR2 FQGNSA. The CDR3 contains 13 residues. The germline V and J ends were trimmed by 1 base and 4 bases, with 5 bases remaining between them. The CDR3 region is CASSLVPGNTIYF. In DNA form, the CDR3 reads TGTGCCAGCAGCTTAGTCCCCGGAAACACCATATATTTT.

This clonotype was observed a few times. The V call is TRBV30, the J call TRBJ2-5; possible D gene TRBD2, 5 bases. Trimming stripped 0 bases from V and 2 bases from J, with 13 bases between. Germline V gene data show CDR1 as GTSNPN and CDR2 as SVGIG (reference sequence). The CDR3 loop spans 15 amino acids. This chain's CDR3 is CAWSVLGGSQETQYF. The DNA of the CDR3 is TGTGCCTGGAGTGTACTCGGCGGGTCACAAGAGACCCAGTACTTC.

This clonotype has a count of ten or more. The CDR3 sequence: CSAETRREGGYEQYF. The CDR3 nucleotides are TGCAGCGCTGAGACGAGGAGGGAAGGGGGCTACGAGCAGTACTTC. The chain recombines TRBV29-1 with TRBJ2-7; D could derive from TRBD1 or TRBD2 (6 bases each). Germline CDR1 is SQVTM and CDR2 is ANQGSEA. Trimming cost V 7 bases and J 3 bases, with 22 bases left between them. This CDR3 spans 15 amino acids.

This clonotype occurred many times. The chain has TRBV10-3 and TRBJ2-3; either TRBD1 or TRBD2 may fit D (5 bases each). Deletions cut 8 bases from V and 3 bases from J, with 12 bases between. This CDR3 region has 13 residues. Germline V gives CDR1 ENHRY, CDR2 SYGVKD. CDR3 DNA sequence: TGTGCCATCCGGGACGAGGGTACAGATACGCAGTATTTT. It is translated as CAIRDEGTDTQYF.

This clonotype was found many times. V is TRBV14 and J is TRBJ2-5; D may be TRBD1 (6 bases). This CDR3 is 15 amino acids long. The germline V and J ends were trimmed by 4 bases and 5 bases, with 17 bases remaining between them. Germline V gene data show CDR1 as SGHDN and CDR2 as FVKESK. Here the CDR3 DNA reads TGTGCCAGCAGCCGAGTCCAGGGGTTGGGGGAGACCCAGTACTTC. Its translation is CASSRVQGLGETQYF.

This clonotype came up a few times. CDR3 nucleotides: TGTGCCAGCAGCTCCAGCGGGGGAGGTGGAGATACGCAGTATTTT. Protein: CASSSSGGGGDTQYF. The V gene is TRBV7-9, the J gene TRBJ2-3; 8 nucleotides align to TRBD2. V gave up 4 bases and J gave up 5 bases; unmatched junction bases: 8. The germline CDR1 and CDR2 sequences are SEHNR and FQNEAQ (reference sequence). There are 15 residues in the CDR3.

At least ten counts were recorded for this clonotype. The V call is TRBV7-2, the J call TRBJ2-5, with 7 positions matching TRBD2. CDR1 and CDR2 from the germline V gene are SGHTA and FQGNSA. Losses at the gene ends were 5 bases for V and 10 bases for J; bases not matched to a gene: 10. The length of the CDR3 is 13 residues. In DNA form, the CDR3 reads TGTGCCAGCAGCGACGGACTAGGGAGGGGCCAGTACTTC. It codes for CASSDGLGRGQYF.

The V call is TRBV24-1, the J call TRBJ1-1; TRBD1 matches 7 bases. The V and J ends lost 3 bases and 6 bases, in that order; junction bases with no gene match: 6. CDR3 length: 14 residues. Germline V gene data show CDR1 as KGHDR and CDR2 as SFDVKD. The CDR3 here is CATSDQTGPAEAFF. The CDR3 nucleotides read TGTGCCACCAGTGATCAGACAGGGCCGGCTGAAGCTTTCTTT.

This rearrangement joins TRBV20-1 to TRBJ2-2; 9 bases line up with TRBD2. Germline V gene sequence: CDR1 DFQATT, CDR2 SNEGSKA (reference sequence). V lost 0 bases and J lost 7; bases outside the gene matches: 6. This CDR3 comprises 15 residues. The CDR3 sequence: CSARDGIAGVGELFF. Here the CDR3 DNA reads TGCAGTGCTAGAGATGGGATAGCGGGAGTCGGGGAGCTGTTTTTT.

The chain employs TRBV6-1 and TRBJ1-2, with a tentative D call TRBD1 (6 bases). The CDR3 totals 16 residues. V was clipped by 1 base and J by 0 bases, with 12 bases between them. Germline V gene sequence: CDR1 MNHNS, CDR2 SASEGT. CDR3 in DNA: TGTGCCAGCAGTGAAGAGGACAGCGTAGCTAACTATGGCTACACCTTC. This codes for CASSEEDSVANYGYTF.

V gene TRBV15 combines with J gene TRBJ1-2; D unclear. V was pared by 0 bases and J by 4 bases, with 12 bases between. This CDR3 is 15 amino acids long. Germline V lookup: CDR1 LNHNV, CDR2 YYDKDF (reference sequence). The CDR3 loop is CATSRDAGSPYGYTF. For the CDR3, the DNA is TGTGCCACCAGCAGAGACGCTGGCAGCCCCTATGGCTACACCTTC.

This chain uses TRBV11-3 with TRBJ2-1, with 8 bases aligning to TRBD1. The germline V gene has CDR1 SGHNT and CDR2 YENEEA. V lost 1 base to trimming and J lost 3 bases; unmatched junction nucleotides: 8. CDR3 length: 17 amino acids. CDR3 nucleotide sequence: TGTGCCAGCAGCTTAGCCCGCTGGGACAGGAACTACAATGAGCAGTTCTTC. It encodes CASSLARWDRNYNEQFF.

This clonotype was recorded many times. The V call is TRBV12-3 or TRBV12-4, the J call TRBJ2-7; TRBD1 is a possible D gene (6 bases). V was cut by 4 bases and J by 7 bases, with 14 bases left in between. The CDR3 extends over 13 amino acids. DNA of the CDR3: TGTGCCAGCAGTTCACGGACAGTCGAGGAGCAGTACTTC. It codes for CASSSRTVEEQYF.

This chain links TRBV21-1 with TRBJ2-2; the table's D call, TRBD1, was not checked against the DNA. TRBV21-1 is a pseudogene segment. There are 18 residues in the CDR3. The CDR3 is CASSKVQAGRANTGELFF. DNA of the CDR3: TGTGCCAGCAGCAAAGTTCAAGCGGGGCGAGCGAACACCGGGGAGCTGTTTTTT.

The rearrangement joins TRBV12-3 or TRBV12-4 to TRBJ2-1, with D tentatively TRBD2 (6 bases). CDR3 size: 14 residues. V gave up 7 bases and J gave up 6 bases, with 16 bases separating them. The CDR3 loop is CASTPPGVGNEQFF. CDR3 nucleotides: TGTGCCAGCACCCCCCCGGGAGTTGGCAATGAGCAGTTCTTC.

The gene calls are TRBV7-9 and TRBJ1-1; 9 nucleotides agree with TRBD1. The CDR3 consists of 15 residues. Germline V lookup: CDR1 SEHNR, CDR2 FQNEAQ (reference sequence). V lost 5 bases, J lost 0 bases, and 4 bases stayed unmatched. The CDR3 here is CASSKRQGVNTEAFF. CDR3 coding DNA: TGTGCCAGCAGCAAACGACAGGGGGTGAACACTGAAGCTTTCTTT.

This clonotype was recorded a few times. The rearrangement joins TRBV7-9 to TRBJ2-1, with D unclear. The V end lost 10 bases, the J end lost 0 bases, and 13 bases lay between the germline ends. Per germline, CDR1 SEHNR and CDR2 FQNEAQ (reference sequence). This CDR3 region has 14 residues. CDR3 protein: CAIQRSLSYNEQFF. CDR3 nucleotides: TGTGCCATCCAGAGGTCCCTCTCCTACAATGAGCAGTTCTTC.

This chain joins TRBV20-1 and TRBJ1-2; TRBD1 agrees at 11 bases. V trimming: 0 bases; J trimming: 4 bases; junction bases outside the gene matches: 4. The CDR3 runs 15 residues. Germline lookup yields CDR1 DFQATT and CDR2 SNEGSKA (reference sequence). DNA of the CDR3: TGCAGTGCTAGAGATCCAGGACAGGGGGCCTATGGCTACACCTTC. It encodes CSARDPGQGAYGYTF.

A few counts support this clonotype. The rearrangement uses TRBV11-3 and TRBJ1-2; 8 bases are a match to TRBD1. The CDR3 runs to 14 residues. Germline CDR1 SGHNT, CDR2 YENEEA. Trimming at V came to 6 bases and at J to 8 bases, leaving 11 bases not matched to a gene. The CDR3: CASSYTGGDLGYTF. The CDR3 coding sequence is TGTGCCAGCAGTTATACAGGGGGGGACTTGGGCTACACCTTC.

This chain connects TRBV6-5 to TRBJ2-3; maybe TRBD2 (7 bases). Between the trimmed V and J ends, which lost 1 base and 2 bases, there was a span of 19 bases. The germline V gene has CDR1 MNHEY and CDR2 SVGAGI. The CDR3 length is 18 residues. CDR3 in amino acids: CASSYLGVGGRSTDTQYF. The CDR3 coding sequence is TGTGCCAGCAGTTACTTAGGAGTCGGGGGGCGTTCCACAGATACGCAGTATTTT.